This T cell receptor beta chain was recovered during a study of blood T cells in healthy people across ages. CDR1 and CDR2 from the germline V gene are SNHLY and FYNNEI. CDR3 length: 13 amino acids. Trimming cost V 5 bases and J 7 bases, with 15 bases left between them. It was with a sample-barcoded 5' primer and a J-beta primer mix that a second PCR of about 7 to 12 cycles was run. MiXCR, applied by TCRdb to the 5' RACE reads, yields one record per CDR3 protein. The data contain about 1 million distinct CDR3 sequences, 35% to 50% of them seen just once; the ten biggest clones take up 15% to 20%. The table lists this clonotype with a few counts.

What was sequenced was blood. The sequence came from a woman aged 55-75 years in good health. V is TRBV2 and J is TRBJ2-7; unclear D gene. CDR3 nucleotide sequence: TGTGCCAGCAGTATCGATCCACCATCTGAGCAGTACTTC. This gives the protein CASSIDPPSEQYF.